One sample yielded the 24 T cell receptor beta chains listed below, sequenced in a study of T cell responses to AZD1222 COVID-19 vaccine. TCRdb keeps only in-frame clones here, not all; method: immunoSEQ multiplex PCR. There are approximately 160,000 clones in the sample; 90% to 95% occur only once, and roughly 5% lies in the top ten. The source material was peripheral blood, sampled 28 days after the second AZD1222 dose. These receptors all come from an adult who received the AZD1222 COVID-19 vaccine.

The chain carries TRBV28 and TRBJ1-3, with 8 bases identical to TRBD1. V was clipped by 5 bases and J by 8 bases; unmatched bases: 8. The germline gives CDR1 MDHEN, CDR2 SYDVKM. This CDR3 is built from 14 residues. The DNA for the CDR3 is TGTGCCAGCAGTCTTCGACAGGGGACGCACACCATATATTTT. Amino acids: CASSLRQGTHTIYF.

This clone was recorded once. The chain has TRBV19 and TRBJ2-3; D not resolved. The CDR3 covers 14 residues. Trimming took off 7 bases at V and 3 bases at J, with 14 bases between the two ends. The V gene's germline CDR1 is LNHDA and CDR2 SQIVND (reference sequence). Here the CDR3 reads CASTFAGRTDTQYF. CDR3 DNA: TGTGCCAGTACCTTCGCCGGACGGACAGATACGCAGTATTTT.

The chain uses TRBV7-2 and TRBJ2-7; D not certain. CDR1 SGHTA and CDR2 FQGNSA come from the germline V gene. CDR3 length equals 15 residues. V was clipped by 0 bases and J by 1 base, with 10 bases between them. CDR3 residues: CASSLAHSSSYEQYF. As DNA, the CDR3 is TGTGCCAGCAGCTTAGCGCATTCTTCTTCCTACGAGCAGTACTTC.

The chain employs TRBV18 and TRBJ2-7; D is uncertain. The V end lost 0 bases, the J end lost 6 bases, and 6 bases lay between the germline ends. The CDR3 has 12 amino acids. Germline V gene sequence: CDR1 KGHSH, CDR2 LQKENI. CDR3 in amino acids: CASSPPLGEQYF. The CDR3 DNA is TGTGCCAGCTCACCACCTCTCGGCGAGCAGTACTTC.

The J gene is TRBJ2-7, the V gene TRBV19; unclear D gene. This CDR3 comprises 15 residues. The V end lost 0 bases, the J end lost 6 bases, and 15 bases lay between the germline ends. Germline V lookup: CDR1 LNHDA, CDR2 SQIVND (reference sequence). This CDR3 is CASSIDPSEISEQYF. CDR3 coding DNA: TGTGCCAGTAGTATAGATCCTAGTGAGATTTCCGAGCAGTACTTC. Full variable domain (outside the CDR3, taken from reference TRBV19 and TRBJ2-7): DGGITQSPKYLFRKEGQNVTLSCEQNLNHDAMYWYRQDPGQGLRLIYYSQIVNDFQKGDIAEGYSVSREKKESFPLTVTSAQKNPTAFYLCASSIDPSEISEQYFGPGTRLTVT.

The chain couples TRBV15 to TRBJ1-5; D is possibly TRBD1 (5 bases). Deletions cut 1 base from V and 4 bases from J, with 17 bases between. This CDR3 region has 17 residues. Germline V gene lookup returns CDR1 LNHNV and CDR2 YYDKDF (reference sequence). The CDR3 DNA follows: TGTGCCACCAGCAGAGTGGCGATGGGGCACAAGAATCAGCCCCAGCATTTT. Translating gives CATSRVAMGHKNQPQHF.

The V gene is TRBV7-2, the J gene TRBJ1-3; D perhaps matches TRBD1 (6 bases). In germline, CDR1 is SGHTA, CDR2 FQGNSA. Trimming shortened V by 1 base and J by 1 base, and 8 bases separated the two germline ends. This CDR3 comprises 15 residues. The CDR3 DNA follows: TGTGCCAGCAGCTTAGGGGGGCCATCTGGAAACACCATATATTTT. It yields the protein CASSLGGPSGNTIYF.

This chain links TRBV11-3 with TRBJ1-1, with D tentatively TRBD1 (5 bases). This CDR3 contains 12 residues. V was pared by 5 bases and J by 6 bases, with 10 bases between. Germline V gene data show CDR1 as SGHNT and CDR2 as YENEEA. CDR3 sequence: CASSNRQSEAFF. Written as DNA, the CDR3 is TGTGCCAGCAGCAACAGACAGTCTGAAGCTTTCTTT.

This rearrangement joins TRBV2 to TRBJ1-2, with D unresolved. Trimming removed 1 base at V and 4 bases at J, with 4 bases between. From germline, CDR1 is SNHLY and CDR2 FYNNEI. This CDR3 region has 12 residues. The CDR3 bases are TGTGCCAGCAGTGAAGAACTCTATGGCTACACCTTC. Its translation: CASSEELYGYTF.

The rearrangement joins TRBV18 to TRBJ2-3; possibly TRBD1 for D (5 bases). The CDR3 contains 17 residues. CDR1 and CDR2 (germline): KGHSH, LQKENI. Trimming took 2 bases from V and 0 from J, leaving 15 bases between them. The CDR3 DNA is TGTGCCAGCTCACCAAATCCAGGGCTCTTTAGCACAGATACGCAGTATTTT. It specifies CASSPNPGLFSTDTQYF.

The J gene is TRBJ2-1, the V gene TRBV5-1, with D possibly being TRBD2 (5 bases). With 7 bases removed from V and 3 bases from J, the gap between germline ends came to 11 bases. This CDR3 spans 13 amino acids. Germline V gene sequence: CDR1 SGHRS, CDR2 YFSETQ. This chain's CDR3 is CASAASRYNEQFF. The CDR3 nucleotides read TGCGCCAGCGCCGCTAGCCGCTACAATGAGCAGTTCTTC.

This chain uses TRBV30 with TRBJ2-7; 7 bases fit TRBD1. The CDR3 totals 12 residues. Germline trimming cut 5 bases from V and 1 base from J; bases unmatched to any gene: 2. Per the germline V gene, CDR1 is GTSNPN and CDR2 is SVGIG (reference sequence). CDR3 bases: TGTGCCTGGGGGGACAGTTCCTACGAGCAGTACTTC. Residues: CAWGDSSYEQYF.

This chain's CDR3 is CASSLSLAGAAGELFF. The DNA for the CDR3 is TGCGCCAGCAGCTTGAGTCTAGCGGGAGCCGCCGGGGAGCTGTTTTTT. The rearrangement uses TRBV5-1 and TRBJ2-2; 10 bases match TRBD2. J was trimmed by 6 bases and V by 1 base; bases with no gene match: 6. CDR1 and CDR2 from the germline V gene are SGHRS and YFSETQ. The CDR3 contains 16 residues.

The CDR3 nucleotides are TGTGCCAGCAGTGAAGAGAGCAGGGGCCCCTCCTATAATTCACCCCTCCACTTT. Translated: CASSEESRGPSYNSPLHF. V and J are TRBV6-1 and TRBJ1-6; possibly TRBD1 for D (6 bases). The germline V gene encodes CDR1 MNHNS and CDR2 SASEGT. V was shortened by 1 base and J by 0 bases, with 13 bases between the two germline ends. This CDR3 region has 18 residues.

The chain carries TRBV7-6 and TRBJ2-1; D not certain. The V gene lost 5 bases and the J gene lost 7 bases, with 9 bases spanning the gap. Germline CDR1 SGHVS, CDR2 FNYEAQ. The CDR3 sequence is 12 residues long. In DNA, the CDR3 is TGTGCCAGCAGCACCCTGGGAAATGAGCAGTTCTTC. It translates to CASSTLGNEQFF. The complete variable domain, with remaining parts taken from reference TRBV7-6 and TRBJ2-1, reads GAGVSQSPRYKVTKRGQDVALRCDPISGHVSLYWYRQALGQGPEFLTYFNYEAQQDKSGLPNDRFSAERPEGSISTLTIQRTEQRDSAMYRCASSTLGNEQFFGPGTRLTVL.

In nucleotides, the CDR3 is TGTGCCAGCAGGAAAGATTGGCCTGAAGCTTTCTTT. Encoded protein: CASRKDWPEAFF. V and J are TRBV7-9 and TRBJ1-1; D gene ambiguous. The CDR3 spans 12 residues. Trimming pared 6 bases from V and 6 bases from J, leaving 11 bases between. Looked up from germline, CDR1 is SEHNR and CDR2 is FQNEAQ (reference sequence).

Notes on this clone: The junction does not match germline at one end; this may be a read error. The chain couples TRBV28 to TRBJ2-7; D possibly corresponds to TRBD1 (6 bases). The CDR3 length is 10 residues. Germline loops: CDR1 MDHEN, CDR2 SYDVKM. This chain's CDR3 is CASSGQSESF. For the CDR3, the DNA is TGTGCCAGCAGCGGACAGTCGGAGAGCTTC.

The DNA of the CDR3 is TGTGCCAGCAGCTCTCAAGGACAGGCTAACACTGAAGCTTTCTTT. Amino acids: CASSSQGQANTEAFF. The chain joins TRBV7-3 to TRBJ1-1; 7 bases match TRBD1. CDR1 and CDR2 (germline): SGHTA, FQGTGA. There are 15 residues in the CDR3. The ends lost 4 bases at V and 2 bases at J; junction bases unmatched: 7.

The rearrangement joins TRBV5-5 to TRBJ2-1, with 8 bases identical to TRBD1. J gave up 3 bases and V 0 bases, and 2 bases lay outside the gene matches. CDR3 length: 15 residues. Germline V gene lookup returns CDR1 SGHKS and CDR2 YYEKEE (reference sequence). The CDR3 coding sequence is TGTGCCAGCAGCTTGGGACAGGGGCTCTACAATGAGCAGTTCTTC. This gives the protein CASSLGQGLYNEQFF.

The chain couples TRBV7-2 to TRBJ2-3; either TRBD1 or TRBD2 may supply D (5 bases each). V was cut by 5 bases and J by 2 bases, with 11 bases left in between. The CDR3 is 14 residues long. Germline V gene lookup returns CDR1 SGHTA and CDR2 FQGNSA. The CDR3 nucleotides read TGTGCCAGCAGCCTACTAGGACACACAGATACGCAGTATTTT. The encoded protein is CASSLLGHTDTQYF.

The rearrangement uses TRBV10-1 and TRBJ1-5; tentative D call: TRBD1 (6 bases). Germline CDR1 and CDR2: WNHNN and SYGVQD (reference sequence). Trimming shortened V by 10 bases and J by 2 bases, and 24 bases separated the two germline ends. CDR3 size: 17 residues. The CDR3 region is CANSPGHSIGCNQPQHF. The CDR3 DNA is TGCGCCAACTCTCCGGGACACAGCATAGGATGCAATCAGCCCCAGCATTTT.

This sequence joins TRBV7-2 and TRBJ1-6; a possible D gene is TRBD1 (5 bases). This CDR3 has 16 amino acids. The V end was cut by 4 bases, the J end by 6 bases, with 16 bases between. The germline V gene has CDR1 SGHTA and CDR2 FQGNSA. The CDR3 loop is CASSSLPGTANSPLHF. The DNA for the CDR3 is TGTGCCAGCAGCTCGTTACCCGGGACGGCTAATTCACCCCTCCACTTT.

As DNA, the CDR3 is TGTGCCAGCAGCTTCTGGGGCACCGACACCGGGGAGCTGTTTTTT. This encodes CASSFWGTDTGELFF. The chain employs TRBV6-5 and TRBJ2-2; D is perhaps TRBD1 (5 bases). The CDR3 spans 15 residues. Trimming removed 6 bases from V and 3 bases from J, with 14 bases in between. Germline V gives CDR1 MNHEY, CDR2 SVGAGI.

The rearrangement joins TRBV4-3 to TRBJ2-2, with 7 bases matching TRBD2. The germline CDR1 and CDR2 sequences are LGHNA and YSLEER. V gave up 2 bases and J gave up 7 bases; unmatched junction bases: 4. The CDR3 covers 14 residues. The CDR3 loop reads CASSQSREGGELFF. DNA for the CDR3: TGCGCCAGCAGCCAAAGCAGGGAGGGCGGGGAGCTGTTTTTT.